These 8 T cell receptor beta chains were sequenced from one sample in a study of siplizumab effects on memory and regulatory T cells. Clones were read by immunoSEQ multiplex PCR, and TCRdb kept only the in-frame ones, dropping some. In the table there are approximately 58,000 clones, 80% to 95% of which are singletons. The source material was CD8+ T cells sorted from blood. All receptors derive from a human donor in good health.

There are a few counts of this clone. CDR3 sequence: CASGRAGYTF. The CDR3 nucleotides are TGTGCCAGTGGCAGGGCTGGCTACACCTTC. V is TRBV2 and J is TRBJ1-2; possible D gene TRBD1, 5 bases. This CDR3 spans 10 amino acids. Trimming took 9 bases from V and 7 from J, leaving 9 bases between them. CDR1 SNHLY and CDR2 FYNNEI come from the germline V gene.

This chain connects TRBV13 to TRBJ2-7; 11 positions agree with TRBD2. Germline trimming cut 0 bases from V and 4 bases from J; bases unmatched to any gene: 2. This CDR3 has 15 amino acids. Germline CDR1 is PRHDT and CDR2 is FYEKMQ (reference sequence). In nucleotides, the CDR3 is TGTGCCAGCAGCTTAGGGGTAGCGGGGGGGTACGAGCAGTACTTC. Translating it yields CASSLGVAGGYEQYF. The variable domain in full, with the rest retrieved from reference TRBV13 and TRBJ2-7, is AAGVIQSPRHLIKEKRETATLKCYPIPRHDTVYWYQQGPGQDPQFLISFYEKMQSDKGSIPDRFSAQQFSDYHSELNMSSLELGDSALYFCASSLGVAGGYEQYFGPGTRLTVT.

The CDR3 sequence: CASSLVGQGSWNEQFF. The CDR3 bases are TGTGCCAGCAGCTTAGTAGGACAGGGAAGTTGGAATGAGCAGTTCTTC. This chain joins TRBV11-2 and TRBJ2-1; 8 nucleotides line up with TRBD1. With V trimmed by 1 base and J by 7 bases, 9 bases remained unmatched. Germline CDR1 reads SGHAT; CDR2 reads FQNNGV. There are 16 residues in the CDR3.

The V and J genes are TRBV29-1 and TRBJ2-1; TRBD1 might be the D (6 bases). V was trimmed by 6 bases and J by 6 bases, leaving 15 bases between them. CDR1 and CDR2 (germline): SQVTM, ANQGSEA. CDR3 length: 13 amino acids. CDR3 DNA: TGCAGCGTCGATCCGGACAGCGTCAATGAGCAGTTCTTC. Protein sequence: CSVDPDSVNEQFF.

The chain links TRBV9 to TRBJ1-4; D gene uncertain. V was pared by 1 base and J by 8 bases, with 12 bases between. The CDR3 is 14 residues long. Germline CDR1 SGDLS, CDR2 YYNGEE. CDR3 nucleotides: TGTGCCAGCAGCGTAACAGTCACGGGGGAAAAACTGTTTTTT. Translating gives CASSVTVTGEKLFF.

This sequence joins TRBV27 and TRBJ1-5, with TRBD1 as a possible D gene (6 bases). Trimming left V 1 base short and J 0 bases short, with 7 bases between. CDR1 and CDR2 from the germline V gene are MNHEY and SMNVEV (reference sequence). The CDR3 sequence is 15 residues long. CDR3 sequence reads: CASSLLTGSNQPQHF. The CDR3, as DNA: TGTGCCAGCAGTTTATTGACAGGTAGCAATCAGCCCCAGCATTTT.

The chain employs TRBV14 and TRBJ1-2; D uncertain. The CDR3 sequence is 13 residues long. V lost 5 bases and J 2 bases, leaving 9 bases between the germline ends. CDR1 SGHDN and CDR2 FVKESK come from the germline V gene. CDR3 sequence: CASSEGRNYGYTF. The CDR3 region has the DNA TGTGCCAGCAGCGAAGGACGGAACTATGGCTACACCTTC. The variable domain in full, with the rest retrieved from reference TRBV14 and TRBJ1-2, is EAGVTQFPSHSVIEKGQTVTLRCDPISGHDNLYWYRRVMGKEIKFLLHFVKESKQDESGMPNNRFLAERTGGTYSTLKVQPAELEDSGVYFCASSEGRNYGYTFGSGTRLTVV.

This sequence joins TRBV11-2 and TRBJ2-7; 8 bases fit TRBD1. Trimming at V came to 4 bases and at J to 3 bases, leaving 5 bases not matched to a gene. Germline loops: CDR1 SGHAT, CDR2 FQNNGV. This CDR3 comprises 14 residues. CDR3 amino acids: CASSSGQVDYEQYF. DNA for the CDR3: TGTGCCAGCAGCTCGGGACAGGTTGACTACGAGCAGTACTTC.